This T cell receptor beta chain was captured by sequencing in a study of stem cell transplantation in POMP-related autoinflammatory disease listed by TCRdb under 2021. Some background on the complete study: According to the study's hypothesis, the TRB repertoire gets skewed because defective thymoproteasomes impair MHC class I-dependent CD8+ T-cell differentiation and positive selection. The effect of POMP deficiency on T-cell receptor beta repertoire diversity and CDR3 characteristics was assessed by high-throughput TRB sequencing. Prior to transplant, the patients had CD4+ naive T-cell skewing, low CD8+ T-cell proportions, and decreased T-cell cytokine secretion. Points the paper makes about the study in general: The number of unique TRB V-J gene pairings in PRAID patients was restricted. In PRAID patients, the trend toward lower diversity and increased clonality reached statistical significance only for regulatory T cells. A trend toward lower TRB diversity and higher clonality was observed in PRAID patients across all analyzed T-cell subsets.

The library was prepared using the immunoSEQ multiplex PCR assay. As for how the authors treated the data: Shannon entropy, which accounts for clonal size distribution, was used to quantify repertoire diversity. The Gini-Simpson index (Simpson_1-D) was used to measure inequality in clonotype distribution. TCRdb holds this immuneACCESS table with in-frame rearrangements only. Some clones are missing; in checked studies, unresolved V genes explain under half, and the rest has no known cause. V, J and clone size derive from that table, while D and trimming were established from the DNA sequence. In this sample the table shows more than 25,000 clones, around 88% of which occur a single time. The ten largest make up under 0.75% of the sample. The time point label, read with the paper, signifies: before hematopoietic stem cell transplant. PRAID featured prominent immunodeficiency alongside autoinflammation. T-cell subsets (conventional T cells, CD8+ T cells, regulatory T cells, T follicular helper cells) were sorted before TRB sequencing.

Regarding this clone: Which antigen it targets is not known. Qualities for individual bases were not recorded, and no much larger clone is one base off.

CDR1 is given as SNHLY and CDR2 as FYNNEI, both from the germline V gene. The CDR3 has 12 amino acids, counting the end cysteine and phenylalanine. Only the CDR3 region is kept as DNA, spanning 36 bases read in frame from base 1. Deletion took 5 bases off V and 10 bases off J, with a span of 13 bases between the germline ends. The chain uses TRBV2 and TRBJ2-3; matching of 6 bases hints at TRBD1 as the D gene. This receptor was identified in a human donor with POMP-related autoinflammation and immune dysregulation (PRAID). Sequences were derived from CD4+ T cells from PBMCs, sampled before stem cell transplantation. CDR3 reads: CASSSTGLAQYF. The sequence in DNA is TGTGCCAGCAGTTCCACAGGGCTCGCGCAGTATTTT.